What follows is one TCR beta chain and its context. Its antigen is not identified. On the immunoSEQ platform, TCR beta CDR3s were sequenced at survey depth. TCRdb's table, derived via immunoSEQ multiplex PCR, lists solely in-frame clones and lacks some. The table lists 5,500 to 6,000 clones, around 69% of them singletons. This CDR3 is built from 12 residues. The germline gives CDR1 MDHEN, CDR2 SYDVKM. Trimming took off 6 bases at V and 7 bases at J, with 10 bases between the two ends. This entry belongs to a study of CD8 T cell repertoires and HIV-1 epitope variants. Study context: Each of Twenty-five Gag and Nef epitope peptides stimulated a separate culture. Controls were a CMV, EBV and flu pool, Ebola AY9, and no peptide.

Study conclusions and caveats: Only beta chains were identified, marking proliferation to antigen, not function.

The chain employs TRBV28 and TRBJ2-1; D is undetermined. The sequenced sample consisted of cultured CD8+ T cells derived from PBMCs. The sequence was collected from a male donor with HIV. CDR3 residues: CASRNPPNEQFF. CDR3 in DNA: TGTGCCAGCAGGAACCCTCCGAATGAGCAGTTCTTC.